A selection of T cell receptor beta chains follows, all from one sample in a study of cytomegalovirus exposure and HLA in healthy donors. Sequencing was performed with immunoSEQ multiplex PCR; in TCRdb, only in-frame clones are kept and a portion is missing. Among about 120,000 clones listed, under 70% were seen once. Sequencing was carried out using PBMCs. The receptors here all came from a man aged 18 to 29 in good health and CMV-seronegative. Both conserved end residues are part of each CDR3. The D gene is left open where the match is weak. Part of the rows lack a size; the others show once, few, many or a class for expanded clones.

j_gene: TRBJ2-1; d_gene: NA; v_gene: TRBV12-1; abundance: few; CDR3nt: TGTGCCAGCAGCTCTGGACCCGCGGGGTATGAGCAGTTCTTC; CDR3aa: CASSSGPAGYEQFF
j_gene: TRBJ1-1; d_gene: NA; v_gene: TRBV28; abundance: few; CDR3nt: TGTGCCAGCGGGGGGGCTAACGCTTTCTTT; CDR3aa: CASGGANAFF
j_gene: TRBJ2-7; d_gene: NA; v_gene: TRBV30; abundance: NA; CDR3nt: TGTGCCTGGAGTATGAGGGACTACGAGCAGTACTTC; CDR3aa: CAWSMRDYEQYF
j_gene: TRBJ1-2; d_gene: NA; v_gene: TRBV6-6; abundance: NA; CDR3nt: TGTGCCAGCAGTTACTCAGAGGTTTCCAACTATGGCTACACCTTC; CDR3aa: CASSYSEVSNYGYTF
j_gene: TRBJ1-3; d_gene: NA; v_gene: TRBV28; abundance: NA; CDR3nt: TGTGCCAGCAGTTTAGGGCCAGTCTCTGGAAACACCATATATTTT; CDR3aa: CASSLGPVSGNTIYF
j_gene: TRBJ1-5; d_gene: TRBD1; v_gene: TRBV2; abundance: few; CDR3nt: TGTGCCAGCAGTCGTCCCGGGACAGGGGACCCCAATCAGCCCCAGCATTTT; CDR3aa: CASSRPGTGDPNQPQHF
j_gene: TRBJ2-1; d_gene: NA; v_gene: TRBV28; abundance: few; CDR3nt: TGTGCCAGCAGTTCGAAATACAGGGTACCCTACAATGAGCAGTTCTTC; CDR3aa: CASSSKYRVPYNEQFF
j_gene: TRBJ1-3; d_gene: NA; v_gene: TRBV4-3; abundance: NA; CDR3nt: TGCGCCAGCAGCCAAGACGAGAACTCTGGAAACACCATATATTTT; CDR3aa: CASSQDENSGNTIYF
j_gene: TRBJ2-1; d_gene: TRBD2; v_gene: TRBV9; abundance: NA; CDR3nt: TGTGCCAGCAGCGTAGCTCCCCGGGGGGGGCGCTCCTACAATGAGCAGTTCTTC; CDR3aa: CASSVAPRGGRSYNEQFF
j_gene: TRBJ2-7; d_gene: NA; v_gene: TRBV2; abundance: few; CDR3nt: TGTGCCAGCAGACTTCAGGTGGGCGAGCAGTACTTC; CDR3aa: CASRLQVGEQYF